What follows describes a single T cell receptor (beta chain). Sequenced patients had shown CD8+CD57+ cell expansion by flow cytometry. TCR beta VDJ and CDR3 were profiled, and genomic DNA was the template. MiXCR, applied by TCRdb to the reads, yields one record per CDR3 protein. Of approximately 170,000 distinct CDR3 sequences listed, less than 60% are singletons. These data originate in a study of CD8+CD57+ T cells in acquired aplastic anemia. This CDR3 is 15 amino acids long. With 0 bases removed from V and 3 bases from J, the gap between germline ends came to 11 bases. Per the germline V gene, CDR1 is LGHNA and CDR2 is YSLEER.

The sequencing input was sorted CD4+, CD8+, or CD8+CD57+ T cells (not recorded which) from PBMCs. This clonotype was obtained from a human donor with aplastic anemia. The chain employs TRBV4-3 and TRBJ1-2; perhaps TRBD1 as D (5 bases). The CDR3 loop is CASSQDGAGHYGYTF. The CDR3 DNA reads as TGCGCCAGCAGCCAAGATGGGGCAGGCCACTATGGCTACACCTTC.